This T cell receptor beta chain came from a study of cytomegalovirus exposure and HLA in healthy donors. The germline gives CDR1 SQVTM, CDR2 ANQGSEA. The CDR3 is 12 residues long. The V gene lost 4 bases and the J gene lost 3 bases, with 7 bases spanning the gap. PCR employed 60 Vbeta and 13 Jbeta primers. The method was immunoSEQ multiplex PCR; TCRdb's version includes in-frame clones alone and lacks a portion of them. The sample has some 150,000 clones, about 80% seen once. This TCR was sampled from a woman in her fifties or sixties in good health and CMV-seropositive. The sequenced sample was PBMCs. V and J are TRBV29-1 and TRBJ1-3, with unresolved D. The CDR3 coding sequence is TGCAGCGTTGCAACGGTTGGAAACACCATATATTTT. It codes for CSVATVGNTIYF.